This T cell receptor beta chain derives from a study of shared clonotypes between healthy human individuals. Germline lookup yields CDR1 SGHNT and CDR2 YYREEE (reference sequence). J gave up 4 bases and V 5 bases, and 6 bases lay outside the gene matches. CDR3 length: 15 amino acids. Researchers ran the assay at a deep level. TCRdb's table, derived via immunoSEQ multiplex PCR, lists solely in-frame clones and lacks some. The sample has 2,500,000 or so clones; around 90% are singletons. With regard to this clone: This same CDR3 is encoded by further DNA sequences in the sample.

Sample: naive CD4+ T cells sorted from blood. The subset was: CD45RA+ positively selected. The V and J genes are TRBV5-4 and TRBJ2-1; 10 positions agree with TRBD2. This receptor was identified in a young man in good health. For the CDR3, the DNA is TGTGCCAGCAGTTTACTAGCGGGGAGTTACAATGAGCAGTTCTTC. Translated, it gives CASSLLAGSYNEQFF.